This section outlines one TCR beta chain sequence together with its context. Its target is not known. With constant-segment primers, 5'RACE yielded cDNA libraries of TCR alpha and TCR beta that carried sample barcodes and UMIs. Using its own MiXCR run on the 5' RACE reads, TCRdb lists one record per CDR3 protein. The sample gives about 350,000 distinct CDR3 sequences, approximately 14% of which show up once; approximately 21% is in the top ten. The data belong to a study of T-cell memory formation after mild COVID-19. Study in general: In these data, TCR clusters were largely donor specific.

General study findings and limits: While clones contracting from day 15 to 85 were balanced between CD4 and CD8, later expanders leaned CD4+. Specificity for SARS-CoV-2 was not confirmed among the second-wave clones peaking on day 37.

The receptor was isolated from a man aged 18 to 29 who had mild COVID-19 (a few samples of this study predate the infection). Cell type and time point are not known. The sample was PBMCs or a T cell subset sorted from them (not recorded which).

Here the CDR3 DNA reads TGCAGCGTTCTTGAGGGGAACTATGGCTACACCTTC. As protein: CSVLEGNYGYTF. This chain uses TRBV29-1 with TRBJ1-2, with D possibly being TRBD1 (5 bases). Per germline, CDR1 SQVTM and CDR2 ANQGSEA. V was pared by 5 bases and J by 2 bases, with 9 bases between. This CDR3 contains 12 residues.